This T cell receptor (beta chain) derives from a study of shared clonotypes between healthy human individuals (TCRdb year 2020). With respect to the entire study: The cohort included a few men and two women between 18 and 49 years of age. For each donor, CD4 naive and CD4 memory were each given three plates, CD8 naive was given two plates, and CD8 memory was given one plate. Blood TCR repertoires of about 5 healthy adults were deeply sequenced to estimate repertoire size and the extent of clonotype sharing between individuals. Different laboratories and diverse techniques were used to prepare libraries and sequence TCR repertoires, to increase sequencing depth and limit assay-specific biases. Leukapheresis yielded between about 0.85 and 10 billion PBMCs per donor.

Only a few counts were recorded for this clone. Its binding antigen is unknown. Base qualities are not recorded, but no much larger clone differs from it by a single base. General conclusions and limits of the study: Based on pairwise subsampling, the degree of clonotype sharing among donors was expected to be affected by sequencing depth. Rarefaction of sorted-subset datasets indicated incomplete sequencing despite the large sequencing depth. Sampling was limited to blood, and TCR repertoires in tissue likely differ from TCR repertoires in blood. Across four donors, approximately 4.6% of naive CD4, roughly 3.5% of naive CD8, 2.3% of memory CD4, and approximately 0.42% of memory CD8 clonotypes were shared. Clonotypes shared by all four sorted-subset donors showed higher generation probabilities than non-shared clonotypes. Naive subsets generally had larger estimated clonotype richness than memory subsets. The genetic and exposure-history diversity represented was limited by the small number of donors.

The CDR3 runs 13 residues from the cysteine to the phenylalanine. Only CDR3 DNA remains: 39 bases, in frame from the first base. Looking up the germline V gene (reference sequence) yields CDR1 SGHKS and CDR2 YYEKEE. Trimming at the junction amounts to 2 bases on V and 7 bases on J, and the germline ends lie 10 bases apart. The donors were healthy, HIV-negative adults with no recently reported acute infections or vaccinations. Only Caucasian adults living in Nashville, Tennessee, USA were represented among the donors. Magnetic negative selection was used to enrich CD4+ T cells, after which naive cells were positively selected on CD45RA and the negative fraction became the memory subset. Blood was collected by leukapheresis, and PBMCs were isolated by Ficoll-Histopaque density gradient centrifugation and then cryopreserved in liquid nitrogen vapor phase. Purity and quantity of every magnetically sorted T cell population were checked by analytical flow cytometry. Each sorted fraction had its genomic DNA isolated and then quantified by UV absorbance on a Nanodrop 2000c.

TCR CDR3 regions were amplified from genomic DNA by multiplex PCR using the deep immunoSEQ assay. Genomic DNA extracted from each cell subset was distributed evenly over all wells of several immunoSEQ 96-well plates, and each plate served as one replicate. For sorted subsets, each replicate PCR was loaded with roughly 0.2 ug genomic DNA, equivalent to about 30,000 T cell genomes. Purified libraries were measured with a Qubit 3.0 fluorometer, size-checked on a Bioanalyzer 2100, and measured again with the KAPA Library Quantification kit. A separate single-read 150-cycle Illumina NextSeq 550 flow cell was used to sequence each immunoSEQ 96-well plate. The authors' pipeline ran thus. Because the immunoSEQ output held only junctional sequences and lacked quality scores, the filtering could not match the filtering applied to full-length reads. To assign V/J genes and CDR3, sequences were annotated against IMGT germline references using PyIR, a Python wrapper for IgBLAST v1.9. Reads with weak V/J assignments (E-value above 1e-6), missing CDR3, stop codons, out-of-frame junctions, or ambiguous translated residues were removed. V3J clonotypes were defined by identical inferred V gene, J gene, and CDR3 amino acid sequence. To compute the percentage overlap between repertoires, the number of shared unique clonotypes was divided by the size of the smaller repertoire. Three approaches were used to assess repertoire richness: RTK rarefaction, the Chao1 estimator, and Recon v2.1 estimates of unobserved clonotypes. OLGA was used to compute generation probabilities for all TCRbeta clonotypes that the gDNA method yielded from four donors. The immuneACCESS repertoire file appears here via TCRdb, limited to in-frame rearrangements. These files lack a portion of the clones; in checked studies, under half of the deficit traces to unresolved V genes, and the cause of the others is not known. V, J and clone size were drawn from that table, and D and trimming were deduced from the DNA. The sample records 950,000 to 1,100,000 clones, 75% of which are singletons. Over 1.3% of the sample rests with the top ten.

In this chain, TRBV5-5 is recombined with TRBJ1-5, with the D segment identity uncertain. The receptor comes from a man aged 18 to 29 in good health. What was sequenced was memory CD4+ T cells sorted from blood. The cell subset or site label corresponds to: CD45RA-negative fraction. The sequenced DNA is TGTGCCAGCAGCTTAACCCCATTACAGCCCCAGCATTTT. The translation is CASSLTPLQPQHF.